Each of the 14 T cell receptor beta chains below was sequenced from the same sample in a study of blood T cells in healthy people across ages. Together with a sample-barcoded 5' primer, a J-beta primer mix was included in a second PCR lasting roughly 6 to 12 cycles. TCRdb re-derived calls from the 5' RACE reads in MiXCR, one entry per CDR3 protein. The sample has more than 1,400,000 distinct CDR3 sequences; approximately 42% are singletons. The sample consisted of blood. Receptor source: a woman between 18 and 30 years old in good health.

This clonotype was counted only a few times. This chain connects TRBV7-9 to TRBJ2-7; 10 bases map to TRBD2. From germline, CDR1 is SEHNR and CDR2 FQNEAQ (reference sequence). The CDR3 consists of 18 residues. With V trimmed by 1 base and J by 2 bases, 11 bases remained unmatched. The DNA of the CDR3 is TGTGCCAGCAGCTTAGGGTGGGAACTAGCGGGATTGGCCTACGAGCAGTACTTC. Amino acid sequence: CASSLGWELAGLAYEQYF.

The chain combines TRBV28 with TRBJ2-7, with a tentative D call TRBD2 (5 bases). Germline values: CDR1 MDHEN, CDR2 SYDVKM. This CDR3 is 16 amino acids long. V gave up 6 bases and J gave up 5 bases, with 23 bases separating them. For the CDR3, the DNA is TGTGCCAGCAGCCCCCCACCCGTGAGGGTTGATCACGAGCAGTACTTC. Residues: CASSPPPVRVDHEQYF.

The genes are TRBV29-1 and TRBJ1-1; D not certain. V lost 4 bases and J 1 base, leaving 10 bases between the germline ends. Looked up from germline, CDR1 is SQVTM and CDR2 is ANQGSEA. This CDR3 has 13 residues. The CDR3 sequence is CSVGSVENTEAFF. As DNA, the CDR3 is TGCAGCGTTGGATCGGTCGAGAACACTGAAGCTTTCTTT.

The genes are TRBV20-1 and TRBJ1-5; possibly TRBD1 for D (5 bases). This CDR3 is built from 13 residues. V gave up 0 bases and J gave up 2 bases, with 5 bases separating them. Germline V gene data show CDR1 as DFQATT and CDR2 as SNEGSKA (reference sequence). The CDR3 bases are TGCAGTGCTAGAGAAGGGGGCAATCAGCCCCAGCATTTT. As protein: CSAREGGNQPQHF.

This clonotype has only a few counts. The gene calls are TRBV6-6 and TRBJ2-7; D possibly uses TRBD1 or TRBD2 (7 bases each). V was cut by 8 bases and J by 5 bases, with 19 bases left in between. The CDR3 totals 14 residues. Germline loops: CDR1 MNHNY, CDR2 SVGAGI (reference sequence). CDR3 amino acids: CASRGAGGFDEQYF. DNA of the CDR3: TGTGCCAGCCGGGGGGCAGGGGGATTCGACGAGCAGTACTTC.

The genes are TRBV11-2 and TRBJ2-2, with 7 bases aligning to TRBD2. CDR3 length: 19 amino acids. Looked up from germline, CDR1 is SGHAT and CDR2 is FQNNGV. The V segment lost 3 bases and the J segment 4 bases; nucleotides outside the gene matches: 17. The CDR3 DNA reads TGTGCCAGCAGCTTCCGAAACAAGCTAGTGGGAGGGAGCACCGGGGAGCTGTTTTTT. Amino acid sequence: CASSFRNKLVGGSTGELFF.

This clonotype was recorded many times. The CDR3 nucleotides read TGCAGCGTTGTGACTAGCGCACCAGTGGAGACCCAGTACTTC. Protein sequence: CSVVTSAPVETQYF. The chain links TRBV29-1 to TRBJ2-5; 8 bases fit TRBD2. With 4 bases clipped from V and 5 bases from J, the junction kept 9 bases outside the gene matches. This CDR3 contains 14 residues. Looked up from germline, CDR1 is SQVTM and CDR2 is ANQGSEA.

J is TRBJ2-7 and V is TRBV29-1, with 11 bases fitting TRBD2. Germline V gives CDR1 SQVTM, CDR2 ANQGSEA. The V gene end was trimmed by 6 bases and the J gene end by 6 bases; junction bases not matched to a gene: 10. The CDR3 consists of 14 residues. The CDR3 region is CSVSKGLAGSEQYF. The CDR3 DNA is TGCAGCGTCTCAAAAGGACTAGCGGGTAGCGAGCAGTACTTC.

The V call is TRBV7-9, the J call TRBJ2-5, with TRBD2 matching over 7 bases. This CDR3 has 16 amino acids. Per the germline V gene, CDR1 is SEHNR and CDR2 is FQNEAQ (reference sequence). With V trimmed by 1 base and J by 2 bases, 7 bases remained unmatched. The CDR3 region has the DNA TGTGCCAGCAGCTTAGGGTCGGGGGGACCACAAGAGACCCAGTACTTC. Its protein is CASSLGSGGPQETQYF.

The rearrangement uses TRBV14 and TRBJ2-3; D ambiguous. V shed 5 bases and J shed 4 bases, with 19 bases lying between them. The CDR3 is 16 residues long. The V gene's germline CDR1 is SGHDN and CDR2 FVKESK. The CDR3 nucleotides are TGTGCCAGCAGCGAAACGGGCCTACGATTCGCAGATACGCAGTATTTT. Translating it yields CASSETGLRFADTQYF.

This clonotype was observed a handful of times. The chain combines TRBV5-1 with TRBJ2-1, with 7 bases that match TRBD1. Germline loops: CDR1 SGHRS, CDR2 YFSETQ. The CDR3 contains 14 residues. The J segment lost 2 bases and the V segment lost 3 bases, leaving 2 bases of the junction unmatched. The CDR3 coding sequence is TGCGCCAGCAGCTGGACAGGCCCCTACAATGAGCAGTTCTTC. This gives the protein CASSWTGPYNEQFF.

This clonotype showed up just a few times. V usage is TRBV20-1 and J usage is TRBJ1-2; D gene uncertain. V was trimmed by 3 bases and J by 0 bases, leaving 8 bases between them. The length of the CDR3 is 13 residues. The germline V gene has CDR1 DFQATT and CDR2 SNEGSKA (reference sequence). In DNA form, the CDR3 reads TGCAGTGCTAGCGGCAAAACTAACTATGGCTACACCTTC. This translates into CSASGKTNYGYTF.

The gene calls are TRBV9 and TRBJ2-1, with a weak D call TRBD1 (6 bases). This CDR3 spans 16 amino acids. Trimming shortened V by 0 bases and J by 1 base, and 11 bases separated the two germline ends. Germline CDR1 and CDR2: SGDLS and YYNGEE. CDR3 sequence reads: CASSVVGAASYNEQFF. The CDR3 nucleotides are TGTGCCAGCAGCGTAGTGGGGGCCGCGTCCTACAATGAGCAGTTCTTC.

This clonotype was seen more than once but under ten times. This chain connects TRBV5-1 to TRBJ2-3; 10 bases agree with TRBD2. This CDR3 contains 21 residues. CDR1 SGHRS and CDR2 YFSETQ come from the germline V gene. V shed 3 bases and J 4 bases; nucleotides not matched to a gene: 23. In DNA form, the CDR3 reads TGCGCCAGCAGCTCTTCTCGGACAGGGACTTTAGCGGGGGGTGGAGCAGATACGCAGTATTTT. It translates to CASSSSRTGTLAGGGADTQYF.